This T cell receptor (beta chain) was documented in a study of control samples from healthy donors and cancer patients. The germline gives CDR1 SGHNT, CDR2 YENEEA. The trim removed 1 base at V and 4 bases at J, leaving 10 bases unmatched. This CDR3 is 18 amino acids long. TCRdb's copy holds only in-frame clones and misses some; the assay was immunoSEQ multiplex PCR. The data show approximately 120,000 clones, about 87% seen once. This sequence originates from a man between 60 and 70 years old in good health. J is TRBJ2-3 and V is TRBV11-3; TRBD2 matches 11 bases. Material for sequencing was blood. The CDR3 nucleotides are TGTGCCAGCAGCTTAGGTTTAGCGGGGGGGCTGGTACCAGATACGCAGTATTTT. Translating gives CASSLGLAGGLVPDTQYF.